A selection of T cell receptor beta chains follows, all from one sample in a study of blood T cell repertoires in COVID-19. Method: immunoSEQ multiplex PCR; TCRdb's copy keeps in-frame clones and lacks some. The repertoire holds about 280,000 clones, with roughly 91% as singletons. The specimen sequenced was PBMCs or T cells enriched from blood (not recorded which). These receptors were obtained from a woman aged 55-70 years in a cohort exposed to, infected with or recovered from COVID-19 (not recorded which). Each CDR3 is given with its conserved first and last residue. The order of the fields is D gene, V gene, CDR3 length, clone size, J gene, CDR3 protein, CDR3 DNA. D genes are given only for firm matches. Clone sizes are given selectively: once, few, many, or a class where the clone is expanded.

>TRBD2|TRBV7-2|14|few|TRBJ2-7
CASSSLAGGREQYF
TGTGCCAGCAGCTCGCTAGCGGGAGGGCGGGAGCAGTACTTC
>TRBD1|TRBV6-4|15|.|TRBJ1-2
CASTPFDRGPSGYTF
TGTGCCAGCACCCCCTTCGACAGGGGGCCAAGTGGCTACACCTTC
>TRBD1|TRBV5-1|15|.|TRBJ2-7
CASSLEVTGVYEQYF
TGCGCCAGCAGCTTGGAGGTGACAGGGGTCTACGAGCAGTACTTC
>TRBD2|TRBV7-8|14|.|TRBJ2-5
CASSRAGGPETQYF
TGTGCCAGCAGCCGAGCGGGAGGGCCGGAGACCCAGTACTTC
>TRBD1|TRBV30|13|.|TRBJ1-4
CAWKGQGSEKLFF
TGTGCCTGGAAAGGACAGGGAAGCGAAAAACTGTTTTTT
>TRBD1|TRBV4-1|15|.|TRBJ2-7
CASSQDGQGVYEQYF
TGCGCCAGCAGCCAAGATGGGCAGGGGGTTTACGAGCAGTACTTC
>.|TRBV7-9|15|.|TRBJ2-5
CASSPSKSGQETQYF
TGTGCCAGCAGCCCGTCCAAGTCGGGGCAAGAGACCCAGTACTTC
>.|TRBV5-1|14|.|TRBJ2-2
CASSTTSPTGELFF
TGCGCCAGCAGCACCACTAGTCCAACCGGGGAGCTGTTTTTT
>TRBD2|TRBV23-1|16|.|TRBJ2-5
CASSPRLALIQETQYF
TGCGCCAGCAGTCCCAGACTAGCGCTAATCCAAGAGACCCAGTACTTC
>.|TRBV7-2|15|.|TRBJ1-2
CASSLPPPLNYGYTF
TGTGCCAGCAGCTTACCCCCCCCCTTAAACTATGGCTACACCTTC
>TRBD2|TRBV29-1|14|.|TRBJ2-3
CSVGEREVTDTQYF
TGCAGCGTCGGGGAGCGGGAGGTGACAGATACGCAGTATTTT
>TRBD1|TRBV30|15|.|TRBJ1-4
CAWSETGGFNEKLFF
TGTGCCTGGAGTGAGACAGGGGGGTTTAATGAAAAACTGTTTTTT
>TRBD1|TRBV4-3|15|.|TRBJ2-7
CASSQAGTGPYEQYF
TGCGCCAGCAGCCAAGCGGGGACAGGGCCCTACGAGCAGTACTTC
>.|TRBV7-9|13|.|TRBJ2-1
CASSTGTGYEQFF
TGTGCCAGCAGCACGGGTACAGGGTATGAGCAGTTCTTC
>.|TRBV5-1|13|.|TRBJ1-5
CASRRSSNQPQHF
TGCGCCAGCAGGAGGTCTAGCAATCAGCCCCAGCATTTT
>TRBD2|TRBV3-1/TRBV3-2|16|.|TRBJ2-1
CASSMTSGLVYNEQFF
TGTGCCAGCAGCATGACTTCGGGACTAGTCTACAATGAGCAGTTCTTC
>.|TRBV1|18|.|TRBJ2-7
CTSSRMKGGGAVDYEQYF
TGCACCAGCAGCCGCATGAAAGGAGGGGGCGCGGTGGACTACGAGCAGTACTTC
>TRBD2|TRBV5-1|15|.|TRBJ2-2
CASSLLAGAGGELFF
TGCGCCAGCAGCTTGTTAGCGGGAGCTGGCGGGGAGCTGTTTTTT
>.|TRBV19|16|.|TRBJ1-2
CASSIGGGNVVYGYTF
TGTGCCAGTAGTATCGGCGGGGGGAACGTGGTCTATGGCTACACCTTC
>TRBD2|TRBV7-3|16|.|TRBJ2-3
CASSPHSGSGGDTQYF
TGTGCCAGCAGCCCGCATAGCGGGAGTGGTGGAGATACGCAGTATTTT
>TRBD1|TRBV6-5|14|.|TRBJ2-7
CASDLTGGGYEQYF
TGTGCCAGCGACCTGACAGGGGGCGGCTACGAGCAGTACTTC
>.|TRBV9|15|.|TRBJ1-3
CASSPRESVGNTIYF
TGTGCCAGCAGCCCAAGAGAGTCTGTCGGAAACACCATATATTTT
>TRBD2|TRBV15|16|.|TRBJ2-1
CATSSRTSGSMDEQFF
TGTGCCACCAGCAGCCGGACTAGCGGGAGTATGGATGAGCAGTTCTTC
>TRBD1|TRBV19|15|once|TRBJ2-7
CASSNTRTGGYEQYF
TGTGCCAGTAGTAATACCAGGACAGGGGGCTACGAGCAGTACTTC
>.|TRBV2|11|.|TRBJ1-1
CASQGFTEAFF
TGTGCCAGTCAGGGTTTCACCGAAGCTTTCTTT
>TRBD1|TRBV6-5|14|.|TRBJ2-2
CASSRGQATGELFF
TGTGCCAGCAGTAGGGGACAGGCCACCGGGGAGCTGTTTTTT
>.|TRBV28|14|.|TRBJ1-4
CASSLGGSNEKLFF
TGTGCCAGCAGTTTAGGGGGGAGTAATGAAAAACTGTTTTTT
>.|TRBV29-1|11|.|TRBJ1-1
CSVEATAEAFF
TGCAGCGTTGAGGCGACAGCTGAAGCTTTCTTT
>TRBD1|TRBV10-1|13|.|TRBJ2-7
CASSAARTGEQYF
TGCGCCAGCAGTGCGGCTAGGACAGGCGAGCAGTACTTC
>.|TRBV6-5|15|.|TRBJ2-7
CASSYSGIRRGEQYF
TGTGCCAGCAGTTACTCGGGGATACGGCGGGGCGAGCAGTACTTC